This passage covers 14 T cell receptor beta chains from one sample sequenced in a study of blood T cell repertoires in COVID-19. Sequencing used immunoSEQ multiplex PCR; TCRdb keeps in-frame clones, though not all of them. This table holds more than 400,000 clones, roughly 88% found once. The material sequenced was peripheral blood. The source of these receptors is a human donor in a cohort sampled during active COVID-19.

This clone was observed a single time. This chain connects TRBV5-1 to TRBJ2-7; 9 nucleotides match TRBD1. CDR1 is SGHRS, CDR2 YFSETQ, per germline. V was clipped by 4 bases and J by 4 bases; unmatched bases: 9. This CDR3 is built from 15 residues. The CDR3 region has the DNA TGCGCCAGCAGCATAACCGGGACAGGGACGTACGAGCAGTACTTC. Protein product: CASSITGTGTYEQYF.

J is TRBJ2-3 and V is TRBV7-2, with a weak D call TRBD2 (6 bases). The V gene's germline CDR1 is SGHTA and CDR2 FQGNSA. This CDR3 is built from 17 residues. Trimming took off 2 bases at V and 3 bases at J, with 18 bases between the two ends. Here the CDR3 reads CASSLPWSVAGTDTQYF. CDR3 nucleotides: TGTGCCAGCAGCTTACCGTGGTCGGTCGCGGGAACAGATACGCAGTATTTT.

The chain has TRBV30 and TRBJ1-1, with D unclear. The ends were cut back, 4 bases at V and 1 base at J, with 10 bases in the middle. This CDR3 comprises 13 residues. CDR1 and CDR2 (germline): GTSNPN, SVGIG (reference sequence). The CDR3 sequence: CAWTDRGNTEAFF. For the CDR3, the DNA is TGTGCCTGGACCGACCGGGGGAACACTGAAGCTTTCTTT.

The chain recombines TRBV27 with TRBJ1-5; 8 bases line up with TRBD1. Per germline, CDR1 MNHEY and CDR2 SMNVEV (reference sequence). CDR3 length: 16 amino acids. V shed 1 base and J 4 bases; nucleotides not matched to a gene: 6. CDR3 amino acids: CASSLWGTGGNQPQHF. The CDR3 DNA sequence: TGTGCCAGCAGTTTATGGGGTACAGGGGGGAATCAGCCCCAGCATTTT.

The V gene is TRBV2, the J gene TRBJ1-6; D is unresolved. CDR1 and CDR2 (germline): SNHLY, FYNNEI. CDR3 length equals 16 residues. The germline V and J ends were trimmed by 2 bases and 7 bases, with 15 bases remaining between them. CDR3 sequence: CASSERRTDQNSPLHF. CDR3 in DNA: TGTGCCAGCAGTGAACGCCGAACAGACCAAAATTCACCCCTCCACTTT.

The CDR3 is CASSLSTGPYEQYF. DNA for the CDR3: TGTGCCAGCAGCTTAAGCACAGGGCCCTACGAGCAGTACTTC. The chain employs TRBV7-8 and TRBJ2-7, with D maybe TRBD1 (6 bases). Germline V gives CDR1 SGHVS, CDR2 FQNEAQ. Trimming took off 2 bases at V and 2 bases at J, with 10 bases between the two ends. The CDR3 is 14 residues long.

This chain joins TRBV9 and TRBJ2-5, with 9 bases that match TRBD2. This CDR3 is 15 amino acids long. From germline, CDR1 is SGDLS and CDR2 YYNGEE. The J segment lost 5 bases and the V segment lost 1 base, leaving 6 bases of the junction unmatched. The CDR3 spells CASSVQGLAGETQYF. The CDR3 bases are TGTGCCAGCAGCGTACAGGGACTAGCTGGGGAGACCCAGTACTTC.

The chain couples TRBV7-8 to TRBJ1-5; possible D gene TRBD1, 5 bases. Per germline, CDR1 SGHVS and CDR2 FQNEAQ. V shed 1 base and J shed 6 bases, with 16 bases lying between them. This CDR3 comprises 16 residues. The CDR3 coding sequence is TGTGCCAGCAGCTTAGTTCGGGGGAAGGGCGGTCAGCCCCAGCATTTT. Encoded protein: CASSLVRGKGGQPQHF.

The sample holds a few counts of this clone. The chain couples TRBV2 to TRBJ1-5; D remains ambiguous. The length of the CDR3 is 15 residues. V shed 1 base and J shed 2 bases, with 9 bases lying between them. Germline loops: CDR1 SNHLY, CDR2 FYNNEI. The CDR3 is CASSEGQEGNQPQHF. The CDR3 nucleotides are TGTGCCAGCAGTGAAGGCCAGGAGGGCAATCAGCCCCAGCATTTT.

V and J are TRBV7-3 and TRBJ2-2; unclear D gene. V gave up 2 bases and J gave up 8 bases, with 18 bases separating them. Germline V gives CDR1 SGHTA, CDR2 FQGTGA. This CDR3 contains 16 residues. This CDR3 is CASSLYPSFSLGELFF. In DNA form, the CDR3 reads TGTGCCAGCAGCTTATATCCAAGCTTTAGCTTAGGGGAGCTGTTTTTT.

This clone was seen only once. CDR3 DNA sequence: TGTGCCAGCGCTCCTGACTTAAACACGGACATTCAGTACTTC. This sequence encodes CASAPDLNTDIQYF. The V gene is TRBV6-5, the J gene TRBJ2-4, with no clear D. The CDR3 runs 14 residues. In germline, CDR1 is MNHEY, CDR2 SVGAGI. V was trimmed by 8 bases and J by 8 bases, leaving 19 bases between them.

The V call is TRBV9, the J call TRBJ1-1; perhaps TRBD1 as D (5 bases). Germline CDR1 is SGDLS and CDR2 is YYNGEE. V lost 3 bases to trimming and J lost 0 bases, with 12 bases between them. This CDR3 is built from 15 residues. In DNA, the CDR3 is TGTGCCAGCAGCGCGGATGACAGACTGAACACTGAAGCTTTCTTT. This encodes CASSADDRLNTEAFF. Full variable domain (remainder filled in from reference TRBV9 and TRBJ1-1): DSGVTQTPKHLITATGQRVTLRCSPRSGDLSVYWYQQSLDQGLQFLIQYYNGEERAKGNILERFSAQQFPDLHSELNLSSLELGDSALYFCASSADDRLNTEAFFGQGTRLTVV.

The rearrangement joins TRBV9 to TRBJ2-3; tentatively, D is TRBD1 (6 bases). Germline V gene lookup returns CDR1 SGDLS and CDR2 YYNGEE. This CDR3 region has 17 residues. The V and J ends lost 0 bases and 0 bases respectively, with 14 bases between them. CDR3 DNA: TGTGCCAGCAGCGTAGAGGGAAATGGACAGAGCACAGATACGCAGTATTTT. This codes for CASSVEGNGQSTDTQYF.

The J gene is TRBJ2-5, the V gene TRBV5-4; TRBD1 matches 8 bases. Germline CDR1 SGHNT, CDR2 YYREEE (reference sequence). Trimming at V came to 4 bases and at J to 7 bases, leaving 15 bases not matched to a gene. This CDR3 contains 16 residues. The CDR3 region has the DNA TGTGCCAGCAGCGGCGGACAGGGAGGAAAGGTAACGACCCAGTACTTC. This encodes CASSGGQGGKVTTQYF.